This TCR beta chain was identified during a study of breast tumors, draining lymph nodes, adjacent tissues. Study-wide points: Tumor repertoires ranked between lymph nodes and nontumor tissue in diversity, with V and J gene preferences. The data were judged consistent with most tumor T cells coming from lymph node and expanding in tumor.

In its sample, this clonotype was seen many times. The antigen is unknown. TCRdb analysed the multiplex PCR reads with MiXCR anew, one entry per CDR3 protein. The repertoire holds 250,000 or so distinct CDR3 sequences, around 30% seen once, with around 1% in the top ten. Breast cancer patients provided tissue from their axillary draining lymph nodes. The sequence was collected from a female donor with breast cancer. Some clones in this sample may be carry-over from other donors' samples. Sequencing input: axillary lymph node tissue.

The CDR3, as DNA: TGTGCCAGCAGTTTAAGATCAATCTCAGATACGCAGTATTTT. Protein sequence: CASSLRSISDTQYF. The gene calls are TRBV12-3 or TRBV12-4 and TRBJ2-3; D uncertain. Trimming took off 2 bases at V and 4 bases at J, with 10 bases between the two ends. The CDR3 loop spans 14 amino acids.